This T cell receptor (beta chain) was captured in a study of CD8+ T cells in alopecia areata. Study-wide findings and caveats: Among the top 100, expanded CD8+ clones, as well as scalp clonality, were significantly decreased by tofacitinib.

A remark on this clone: What it recognizes is unknown.

Specified treatment: oral pan-JAK inhibitor, 5-10 mg twice daily. V lost 6 bases to trimming and J lost 11 bases, with 14 bases between them. The germline gives CDR1 SGHRS, CDR2 YFSETQ. The CDR3 sequence is 11 residues long. Extracted RNA was reverse transcribed into cDNA, the sequencing template. TCRdb's copy holds only in-frame clones and misses some; the assay was immunoSEQ multiplex PCR. The sample holds about 190,000 clones, roughly three fifths seen once. This sequence joins TRBV5-1 and TRBJ1-1; D is unclear. The specimen comprised CD8+ T cells sorted from blood, sampled at week 24, from a patient treated with tofacitinib. This sequence originates from a human donor with alopecia areata. The chain's CDR3 is CASNFREKAFF. CDR3 coding DNA: TGCGCCAGCAATTTTCGGGAGAAGGCTTTCTTT.